A single sample is the source of the 24 T cell receptor beta chains below, sequenced in a study of cytomegalovirus exposure and HLA in healthy donors. The data were produced by immunoSEQ multiplex PCR, yet TCRdb's version contains in-frame clones alone and is incomplete. The sample consists of about 220,000 clones, about 89% of them appearing once. The sample was PBMCs. The receptors originated from a woman aged 18-29 years in good health and CMV-seronegative.

The V call is TRBV30, the J call TRBJ2-1; D might be TRBD1 (6 bases). The CDR3 covers 14 residues. CDR1 is GTSNPN and CDR2 is SVGIG in the germline V gene (reference sequence). Trimming removed 1 base at V and 7 bases at J, with 14 bases between. This chain's CDR3 is CAWSGTELWNEQFF. The DNA of the CDR3 is TGTGCCTGGAGTGGGACAGAACTATGGAATGAGCAGTTCTTC. Full variable domain (outside the CDR3, taken from reference TRBV30 and TRBJ2-1): SQTIHQWPATLVQPVGSPLSLECTVEGTSNPNLYWYRQAAGRGLQLLFYSVGIGQISSEVPQNLSASRPQDRQFILSSKKLLLSDSGFYLCAWSGTELWNEQFFGPGTRLTVL.

The chain is built from TRBV11-3 and TRBJ2-5; D might be TRBD1 (7 bases). Trimming took 5 bases from V and 4 from J, leaving 14 bases between them. This CDR3 has 14 amino acids. Germline values: CDR1 SGHNT, CDR2 YENEEA. CDR3: CASSRNRGGETQYF. In DNA, the CDR3 is TGTGCCAGCAGCCGTAACAGGGGAGGAGAGACCCAGTACTTC.

The gene calls are TRBV19 and TRBJ2-1; 7 nucleotides line up with TRBD2. V lost 6 bases and J lost 4; bases outside the gene matches: 3. The CDR3 spans 13 residues. The germline V gene has CDR1 LNHDA and CDR2 SQIVND (reference sequence). CDR3 sequence: CASRASGYNEQFF. The DNA for the CDR3 is TGTGCCAGTAGGGCTAGCGGATACAATGAGCAGTTCTTC.

The chain combines TRBV7-3 with TRBJ2-7; 11 nucleotides match TRBD1. V lost 6 bases to trimming and J lost 0 bases; unmatched junction nucleotides: 7. Germline lookup yields CDR1 SGHTA and CDR2 FQGTGA. The CDR3 extends over 16 amino acids. CDR3 region: CASRSTGTGGSYEQYF. The CDR3 DNA follows: TGTGCCAGCAGGTCGACCGGGACAGGGGGCTCCTACGAGCAGTACTTC.

The J gene is TRBJ2-1, the V gene TRBV5-1; TRBD2 matches at 15 bases. This CDR3 spans 18 amino acids. Germline-derived CDR1 and CDR2 are SGHRS and YFSETQ. Trimming removed 0 bases from V and 5 bases from J; junction bases left unmatched: 6. The CDR3 region has the DNA TGCGCCAGCAGCTTGGATGGGACTAGCGGGAGGATACACAATGAGCAGTTCTTC. Residues: CASSLDGTSGRIHNEQFF. The variable domain in full, with the rest retrieved from reference TRBV5-1 and TRBJ2-1, is KAGVTQTPRYLIKTRGQQVTLSCSPISGHRSVSWYQQTPGQGLQFLFEYFSETQRNKGNFPGRFSGRQFSNSRSEMNVSTLELGDSALYLCASSLDGTSGRIHNEQFFGPGTRLTVL.

The CDR3 region is CASSEEQTEAFF. As DNA, the CDR3 is TGTGCCAGCAGTGAAGAGCAAACTGAAGCTTTCTTT. The chain employs TRBV2 and TRBJ1-1; unclear D gene. CDR3 length: 12 residues. V lost 1 base to trimming and J lost 5 bases, with 5 bases between them. Germline V CDR1 and CDR2: SNHLY, FYNNEI.

The chain employs TRBV9 and TRBJ2-1, with 10 bases identical to TRBD2. J lost 0 bases, V lost 3 bases, and 12 bases had no gene match. The CDR3 length is 19 residues. Per the germline V gene, CDR1 is SGDLS and CDR2 is YYNGEE. The CDR3 protein is CASSGREIAGGSSYNEQFF. CDR3 bases: TGTGCCAGCAGCGGACGGGAGATAGCGGGAGGCAGCTCCTACAATGAGCAGTTCTTC.

The chain carries TRBV30 and TRBJ2-3; D is unclear. The CDR3 is 14 amino acids. Germline values: CDR1 GTSNPN, CDR2 SVGIG (reference sequence). Trimming took 0 bases from V and 4 from J, leaving 11 bases between them. The CDR3 reads CAWSVTEGADTQYF. DNA of the CDR3: TGTGCCTGGAGTGTAACAGAAGGCGCAGATACGCAGTATTTT. Full variable domain (outside the CDR3, taken from reference TRBV30 and TRBJ2-3): SQTIHQWPATLVQPVGSPLSLECTVEGTSNPNLYWYRQAAGRGLQLLFYSVGIGQISSEVPQNLSASRPQDRQFILSSKKLLLSDSGFYLCAWSVTEGADTQYFGPGTRLTVL.

The sample holds a few counts of this clone. The chain carries TRBV7-8 and TRBJ2-2; TRBD2 agrees at 9 bases. V gave up 10 bases and J gave up 5 bases; unmatched junction bases: 8. The CDR3 loop spans 14 amino acids. The germline CDR1 and CDR2 sequences are SGHVS and FQNEAQ. CDR3: CAIPSGRRTGELFF. DNA of the CDR3: TGTGCCATACCCAGCGGGAGGAGGACCGGGGAGCTGTTTTTT.

The sample holds one count of this clone. The chain employs TRBV10-3 and TRBJ2-1; the D gene is possibly TRBD1 (7 bases). The V end was cut by 9 bases, the J end by 9 bases, with 18 bases between. Germline loops: CDR1 ENHRY, CDR2 SYGVKD. The CDR3 spans 13 residues. CDR3 protein: CAIGPGTAGEQFF. In DNA form, the CDR3 reads TGTGCCATTGGGCCTGGGACAGCGGGTGAGCAGTTCTTC.

This CDR3 is CASSPFEEGPYSGANVLTF. DNA of the CDR3: TGTGCCAGCTCACCCTTTGAGGAGGGGCCTTACTCTGGGGCCAACGTCCTGACTTTC. This chain links TRBV18 with TRBJ2-6, with D tentatively TRBD2 (6 bases). The V and J ends lost 3 bases and 0 bases respectively, with 18 bases between them. CDR3 length: 19 residues. Germline CDR1 KGHSH, CDR2 LQKENI.

This clone came up once. The chain joins TRBV19 to TRBJ1-5; D ambiguous. V gave up 5 bases and J gave up 1 base, with 12 bases separating them. The CDR3 is made up of 15 amino acids. The V gene's germline CDR1 is LNHDA and CDR2 SQIVND (reference sequence). The CDR3 DNA reads as TGTGCCAGTAGTTTAGGTAGTATGAGCAATCAGCCCCAGCATTTT. It codes for CASSLGSMSNQPQHF.

This clone was picked up one time. The V call is TRBV19, the J call TRBJ1-1; D is undetermined. The CDR3 is 14 amino acids. V was pared by 11 bases and J by 4 bases, with 20 bases between. Germline CDR1 LNHDA, CDR2 SQIVND (reference sequence). The CDR3 region has the DNA TGTGCCGCCACCCTAAACGCCCGCGGCACTGAAGCTTTCTTT. This sequence encodes CAATLNARGTEAFF.

There are many counts of this clone. The chain joins TRBV19 to TRBJ1-5; the D is unclear. Trimming took 7 bases from V and 10 from J, leaving 17 bases between them. CDR1 and CDR2 from the germline V gene are LNHDA and SQIVND (reference sequence). This CDR3 has 13 residues. CDR3 sequence (DNA): TGTGCCAGTAATGAGGGATCAATCAATCCCCAGCATTTT. This translates into CASNEGSINPQHF. Full variable domain (outside the CDR3, taken from reference TRBV19 and TRBJ1-5): DGGITQSPKYLFRKEGQNVTLSCEQNLNHDAMYWYRQDPGQGLRLIYYSQIVNDFQKGDIAEGYSVSREKKESFPLTVTSAQKNPTAFYLCASNEGSINPQHFGDGTRLSIL.

This chain links TRBV9 with TRBJ2-1; TRBD2 aligns across 9 bases. J was trimmed by 11 bases and V by 0 bases; bases with no gene match: 6. The CDR3 spans 14 residues. The germline CDR1 and CDR2 sequences are SGDLS and YYNGEE. The CDR3: CASSVDSGRTQQFF. In DNA, the CDR3 is TGTGCCAGCAGCGTAGACAGCGGGAGGACCCAGCAGTTCTTC.

The chain recombines TRBV5-1 with TRBJ1-1; tentatively, D is TRBD1 (5 bases). Germline assignment: CDR1 SGHRS and CDR2 YFSETQ. The CDR3 runs 16 residues. Trimming pared 3 bases from V and 11 bases from J, leaving 26 bases between. The CDR3 region is CASSYRMSQGQDGAFF. As DNA, the CDR3 is TGCGCCAGCAGCTATCGTATGAGTCAGGGCCAAGATGGTGCTTTCTTT.

This clone was detected only once. V gene TRBV30 combines with J gene TRBJ2-6; D is perhaps TRBD1 (6 bases). Germline V CDR1 and CDR2: GTSNPN, SVGIG (reference sequence). Trimming pared 0 bases from V and 0 bases from J, leaving 12 bases between. This CDR3 comprises 17 residues. For the CDR3, the DNA is TGTGCCTGGAGTGTTCCGTACAGGGACTCTGGGGCCAACGTCCTGACTTTC. Protein: CAWSVPYRDSGANVLTF.

V gene TRBV11-2 combines with J gene TRBJ2-7; 9 positions match TRBD2. With 2 bases clipped from V and 2 bases from J, the junction kept 10 bases outside the gene matches. Germline CDR1 reads SGHAT; CDR2 reads FQNNGV. The CDR3 is made up of 17 amino acids. CDR3 in amino acids: CASSLTSGSISPYEQYF. Written as DNA, the CDR3 is TGTGCCAGCAGCTTAACTAGCGGGTCGATATCTCCCTACGAGCAGTACTTC.

The V gene is TRBV6-5, the J gene TRBJ1-3, with D possibly being TRBD1 (5 bases). Trimming took 2 bases from V and 4 from J, leaving 15 bases between them. This CDR3 spans 16 amino acids. CDR1 MNHEY and CDR2 SVGAGI come from the germline V gene. This chain's CDR3 is CASSYGKGITGNTIYF. The CDR3 nucleotides are TGTGCCAGCAGTTACGGGAAGGGGATAACGGGAAACACCATATATTTT.

This clone showed up just once. The chain recombines TRBV7-3 with TRBJ2-3; D is perhaps TRBD2 (6 bases). This CDR3 is built from 13 residues. Trimming shortened V by 2 bases and J by 5 bases, and 8 bases separated the two germline ends. Germline V gene data show CDR1 as SGHTA and CDR2 as FQGTGA. CDR3 nucleotides: TGTGCCAGCAGCTTAGAAGCGGGAGATACGCAGTATTTT. Translation gives CASSLEAGDTQYF.

The CDR3 region has the DNA TGTGCCAGCAGTGCGCTTAGGTCAAAGCGGTCCTACAATGAGCAGTTCTTC. Translating gives CASSALRSKRSYNEQFF. The chain joins TRBV6-1 to TRBJ2-1; the D gene is possibly TRBD2 (5 bases). Trimming pared 4 bases from V and 1 base from J, leaving 17 bases between. Germline V gene sequence: CDR1 MNHNS, CDR2 SASEGT. This CDR3 comprises 17 residues.

J is TRBJ2-3 and V is TRBV6-5; 14 bases are a match to TRBD2. V dropped 5 bases and J dropped 6; count of bases not matched to a gene: 4. This CDR3 region has 15 residues. In germline, CDR1 is MNHEY, CDR2 SVGAGI. CDR3 bases: TGTGCCAGCAGTGGGACTAGCGGGAGTGTGGATACGCAGTATTTT. Protein product: CASSGTSGSVDTQYF.

This chain links TRBV12-5 with TRBJ2-1, with 8 bases fitting TRBD2. CDR1 is LGHNT, CDR2 FRNRAP, per germline. Germline trimming cut 7 bases from V and 13 bases from J; bases unmatched to any gene: 18. This CDR3 is 15 amino acids long. The CDR3 loop is CASAPGLVFAAVQFF. In DNA form, the CDR3 reads TGTGCTAGTGCGCCGGGACTAGTATTCGCCGCGGTACAGTTCTTC. The full variable domain, its missing parts supplied by reference TRBV12-5 and TRBJ2-1, is DARVTQTPRHKVTEMGQEVTMRCQPILGHNTVFWYRQTMMQGLELLAYFRNRAPLDDSGMPKDRFSAEMPDATLATLKIQPSEPRDSAVYFCASAPGLVFAAVQFFGPGTRLTVL.

The V gene is TRBV30, the J gene TRBJ1-1, with 8 bases identical to TRBD1. The length of the CDR3 is 15 residues. In germline, CDR1 is GTSNPN, CDR2 SVGIG (reference sequence). V gave up 3 bases and J gave up 8 bases; unmatched junction bases: 14. The CDR3 here is CAWSPLDRGRPEAFF. In DNA, the CDR3 is TGTGCCTGGAGCCCCCTCGACAGGGGAAGGCCGGAAGCTTTCTTT.